This T cell receptor (beta chain) emerged from a study of Graves' ophthalmopathy and Graves' hyperthyroidism. Reliance was placed on clinical symptoms, serum thyroxine, TRAb, thyroid ultrasound and orbital computed tomography for diagnosis. TCR beta CDR3 regions were amplified from RNA transcripts. RT-PCR in the first round used HTBI primers; a second-round multiplex PCR followed. TCRdb reprocessed the multiplex PCR reads via MiXCR and lists one record per CDR3 protein. There are roughly 1.1 million distinct CDR3 sequences in the sample; 35% to 40% occur only once, and over 8.5% lies in the top ten. CDR3 length: 13 residues. Trimming took off 5 bases at V and 10 bases at J, with 12 bases between the two ends. Per the germline V gene, CDR1 is ENHRY and CDR2 is SYGVKD.

Input material: peripheral blood or thyroid tissue (not recorded which). The J gene is TRBJ1-6, the V gene TRBV10-3, with TRBD1 as a possible D gene (6 bases). The receptor's source is an adult man with Graves' hyperthyroidism. CDR3 in amino acids: CAISSTQGSPLHF. The CDR3 DNA follows: TGTGCCATCAGTTCCACCCAGGGGTCACCCCTCCACTTT.